A selection of T cell receptor beta chains follows, all from one sample in a study of T cells after posttransplantation cyclophosphamide. Only in-frame clones appear in the TCRdb table, and some are missing; sequencing was by immunoSEQ multiplex PCR. The sample lists 15,000 to 20,000 clones; around 85% were seen once. Specimen: PBMCs, collected after allogeneic stem cell transplant with calcineurin inhibitor and methotrexate. The receptors were sampled from a female patient younger than 35 who received an allogeneic stem cell transplant from an unrelated donor, was CMV-positive, and had acute and chronic GVHD. Some T cells here may be from the graft donor. Both conserved end residues are part of each CDR3. D genes are given only for firm matches. Expanded clones get a size class; other rows say once, few or many, or leave the size out.

CDR3aa | CDR3nt | abundance | v_gene | d_gene | j_gene
CASSLKPGAHYEQYF | TGTGCCAGCAGCTTGAAACCTGGGGCCCACTACGAGCAGTACTTC | . | TRBV5-6 | . | TRBJ2-7
CASSLASGRESYNEQFF | TGTGCCAGCAGCTTAGCGAGCGGGAGAGAATCCTACAATGAGCAGTTCTTC | . | TRBV11-3 | TRBD2 | TRBJ2-1
CASSLGGVYEQYF | TGTGCCAGCAGTTTAGGGGGGGTCTACGAGCAGTACTTC | . | TRBV28 | TRBD2 | TRBJ2-7
CATSRVPGNLSPGELFF | TGTGCCACCAGCAGAGTTCCCGGGAACTTGTCACCCGGGGAGCTGTTTTTT | . | TRBV15 | . | TRBJ2-2
CASSQYLGQGAYEQYF | TGTGCCAGCAGCCAATATCTGGGACAGGGGGCCTACGAGCAGTACTTC | . | TRBV16 | TRBD1 | TRBJ2-7
CASTRFYLQQGRVHGYTF | TGTGCCAGCACCCGTTTTTACCTACAACAGGGGAGAGTACATGGCTACACCTTC | . | TRBV28 | TRBD1 | TRBJ1-2
CASSPPTGDHYNEQFF | TGTGCCAGCAGTCCGCCGACAGGGGATCATTACAATGAGCAGTTCTTC | . | TRBV7-9 | TRBD1 | TRBJ2-1
CASSARQGGTEAFF | TGTGCCAGCAGTGCAAGACAGGGGGGTACTGAAGCTTTCTTT | . | TRBV6-1 | TRBD1 | TRBJ1-1
CASSLRPGSSYNEQFF | TGTGCCAGCAGTTTAAGGCCGGGGAGCTCCTACAATGAGCAGTTCTTC | . | TRBV27 | . | TRBJ2-1
CASSQRQGWINEQFF | TGTGCCAGCAGTCAAAGACAGGGTTGGATCAATGAGCAGTTCTTC | . | TRBV28 | TRBD1 | TRBJ2-1
CASPFSSRTGQGVWETQYF | TGTGCCAGTCCCTTTAGCAGTAGGACGGGACAGGGAGTTTGGGAGACCCAGTACTTC | . | TRBV28 | TRBD1 | TRBJ2-5
CASSNRASGDEQYF | TGTGCCAGCAGCAACCGGGCCTCAGGGGACGAGCAGTACTTC | . | TRBV7-9 | . | TRBJ2-7
CASSQEGLMNTEAFF | TGTGCCAGCAGCCAAGAGGGCTTAATGAACACTGAAGCTTTCTTT | . | TRBV14 | . | TRBJ1-1
CASSPQYNEQFF | TGTGCCAGCAGCCCCCAGTACAATGAGCAGTTCTTC | . | TRBV7-2 | . | TRBJ2-1
CASKSNGRSEQYF | TGCGCCAGCAAGTCCAACGGGAGATCCGAGCAGTACTTC | . | TRBV10-1 | . | TRBJ2-7
CASRDNSYEQYF | TGTGCCAGCAGGGACAACTCCTACGAGCAGTACTTC | . | TRBV2 | . | TRBJ2-7
CASSLEGVTDTQYF | TGCGCCAGCAGCTTGGAGGGGGTCACAGATACGCAGTATTTT | few | TRBV5-1 | . | TRBJ2-3
CASSYSFEGVEDEQFF | TGTGCCAGCAGTTACTCGTTTGAGGGAGTGGAGGATGAGCAGTTCTTC | . | TRBV6-6 | . | TRBJ2-1
CASRSPGGAFGYTF | TGTGCCAGTAGGTCCCCGGGGGGCGCATTTGGCTACACCTTC | medium-sized | TRBV19 | . | TRBJ1-2
CASSYYRDDEQYF | TGTGCCAGCAGTTACTACAGGGACGACGAGCAGTACTTC | . | TRBV6-6 | . | TRBJ2-7
CASRGAGGPNTGELFF | TGTGCCTCCAGAGGGGCGGGAGGGCCGAACACCGGGGAGCTGTTTTTT | . | TRBV15 | TRBD2 | TRBJ2-2
CASSQAGAYEQYF | TGCGCCAGCAGCCAAGCTGGAGCTTACGAGCAGTACTTC | . | TRBV4-1 | . | TRBJ2-7
CASSPFSVNTEAFF | TGTGCCAGCAGCCCGTTCTCAGTAAACACTGAAGCTTTCTTT | . | TRBV9 | . | TRBJ1-1
CASSPDPGLAGGWDF | TGCGCCAGCAGCCCGGATCCGGGACTAGCGGGAGGATGGGACTTC | . | TRBV5-1 | TRBD2 | TRBJ2-7
CASSAPRAGVNTEAFF | TGTGCCAGCAGCGCCCCGCGGGCGGGGGTGAACACTGAAGCTTTCTTT | . | TRBV9 | . | TRBJ1-1
CASSPGTIYEQYF | TGTGCCAGCTCACCCGGGACAATCTACGAGCAGTACTTC | . | TRBV18 | . | TRBJ2-7
CASSWFRTSGIYYEQYF | TGTGCCAGCAGCTGGTTCAGGACTAGCGGGATATATTACGAGCAGTACTTC | . | TRBV7-9 | TRBD2 | TRBJ2-7
CASSDEGLAGRGYEQYF | TGCGCCAGCAGCGACGAGGGACTAGCGGGGAGGGGTTACGAGCAGTACTTC | . | TRBV5-1 | TRBD2 | TRBJ2-7
CASSLESVTYEQYF | TGCGCCAGCAGCTTAGAGAGTGTAACCTACGAGCAGTACTTC | once | TRBV5-1 | . | TRBJ2-7
CASSLPQGARSSGELFF | TGTGCCAGCAGCTTACCACAGGGGGCGCGTTCAAGCGGGGAGCTGTTTTTT | . | TRBV5-4 | TRBD1 | TRBJ2-2
CASSELGVGAKNIQYF | TGTGCCAGCAGTGAACTCGGAGTAGGTGCCAAAAACATTCAGTACTTC | . | TRBV2 | . | TRBJ2-4
CASSYYPSGSYEQYF | TGTGCCAGCAGCTACTATCCTAGCGGGAGCTACGAGCAGTACTTC | . | TRBV7-2 | TRBD2 | TRBJ2-7
CASRAYSGNTGELFF | TGTGCCAGCAGGGCCTACAGTGGGAACACCGGGGAGCTGTTTTTT | . | TRBV28 | . | TRBJ2-2
CSVLTGLGKEQYF | TGCAGCGTTCTGACAGGCCTCGGGAAAGAGCAGTACTTC | . | TRBV29-1 | . | TRBJ2-7
CASSLTRVDGYTF | TGTGCCAGCAGCTTAACGAGGGTCGATGGCTACACCTTC | . | TRBV7-2 | . | TRBJ1-2
CASSGAQGEQYF | TGTGCCAGCAGCGGGGCCCAGGGGGAGCAGTACTTC | . | TRBV7-9 | . | TRBJ2-7
CASSGVAGEVTQYF | TGCGCCAGCAGCGGAGTAGCGGGAGAGGTGACCCAGTACTTC | . | TRBV5-1 | TRBD2 | TRBJ2-5
CASSLGSWTASQETQYF | TGCGCCAGCAGCCTGGGGAGTTGGACAGCCAGCCAAGAGACCCAGTACTTC | . | TRBV5-1 | . | TRBJ2-5
CASSLTYNEQFF | TGTGCCAGTAGCCTAACTTACAATGAGCAGTTCTTC | few | TRBV19 | . | TRBJ2-1
CASSLASDYGYTF | TGTGCCAGCAGCTTGGCCTCGGACTATGGCTACACCTTC | . | TRBV5-4 | . | TRBJ1-2
CASRDREETQYF | TGTGCCAGCAGGGACAGGGAAGAGACCCAGTACTTC | . | TRBV7-9 | TRBD1 | TRBJ2-5
CASSLEWGREAYGYTF | TGTGCCAGCAGCTTAGAGTGGGGCAGGGAGGCCTATGGCTACACCTTC | few | TRBV7-9 | . | TRBJ1-2
CASSLAGQGAYEQYF | TGTGCCAGCAGCTTGGCGGGACAGGGGGCCTACGAGCAGTACTTC | . | TRBV5-4 | TRBD1 | TRBJ2-7
CASRRDSSYNEQFF | TGCGCCAGCAGACGCGACAGCTCCTACAATGAGCAGTTCTTC | once | TRBV5-1 | . | TRBJ2-1
CASSLATGQSYEQYF | TGTGCCAGCAGCTTAGCGACAGGCCAGTCCTACGAGCAGTACTTC | . | TRBV11-2 | . | TRBJ2-7